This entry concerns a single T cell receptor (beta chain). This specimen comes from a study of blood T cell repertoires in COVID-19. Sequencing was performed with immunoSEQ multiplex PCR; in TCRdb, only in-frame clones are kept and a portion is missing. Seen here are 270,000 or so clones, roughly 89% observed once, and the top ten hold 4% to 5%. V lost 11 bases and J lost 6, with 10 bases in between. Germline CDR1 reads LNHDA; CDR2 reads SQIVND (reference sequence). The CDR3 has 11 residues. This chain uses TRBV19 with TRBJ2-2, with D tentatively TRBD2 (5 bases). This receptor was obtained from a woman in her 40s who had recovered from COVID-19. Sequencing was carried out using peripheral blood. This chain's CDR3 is CAGLLAGELFF. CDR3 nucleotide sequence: TGTGCCGGCCTACTAGCCGGGGAGCTGTTTTTT. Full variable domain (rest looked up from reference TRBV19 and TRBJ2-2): DGGITQSPKYLFRKEGQNVTLSCEQNLNHDAMYWYRQDPGQGLRLIYYSQIVNDFQKGDIAEGYSVSREKKESFPLTVTSAQKNPTAFYLCAGLLAGELFFGEGSRLTVL.